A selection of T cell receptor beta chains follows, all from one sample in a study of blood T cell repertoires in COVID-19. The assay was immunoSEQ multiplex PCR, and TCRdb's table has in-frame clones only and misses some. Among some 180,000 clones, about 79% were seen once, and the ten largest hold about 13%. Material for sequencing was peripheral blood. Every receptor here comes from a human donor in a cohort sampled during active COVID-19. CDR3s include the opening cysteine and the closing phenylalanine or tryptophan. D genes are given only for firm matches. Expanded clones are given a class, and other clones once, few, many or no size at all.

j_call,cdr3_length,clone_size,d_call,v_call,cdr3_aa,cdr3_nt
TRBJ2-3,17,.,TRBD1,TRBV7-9,CASSFFGTGGFADTQYF,TGTGCCAGCAGCTTCTTCGGGACAGGGGGTTTCGCAGATACGCAGTATTTT
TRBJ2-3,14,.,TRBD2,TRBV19,CASRLAGSTDTQYF,TGTGCCAGTAGGCTAGCGGGAAGCACAGATACGCAGTATTTT
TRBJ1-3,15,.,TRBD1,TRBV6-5,CASSRDRGQGNTIYF,TGTGCCAGCAGCCGGGACAGGGGGCAAGGAAACACCATATATTTT
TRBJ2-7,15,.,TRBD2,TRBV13,CASSPGLAGSYEQYF,TGTGCCAGCAGCCCAGGACTAGCGGGATCCTACGAGCAGTACTTC
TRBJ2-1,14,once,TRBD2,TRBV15,CATRNAGEQNEQFF,TGTGCCACCAGAAACGCGGGAGAACAAAATGAGCAGTTCTTC
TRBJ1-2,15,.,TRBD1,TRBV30,CAWSTNPGQGDGYTF,TGTGCCTGGAGTACAAACCCGGGACAGGGGGACGGCTACACCTTC
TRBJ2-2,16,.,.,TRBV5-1,CASSLQGAEYTGELFF,TGCGCCAGCAGCTTACAGGGCGCGGAGTACACCGGGGAGCTGTTTTTT
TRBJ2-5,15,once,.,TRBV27,CASSWIGQGQETQYF,TGTGCCAGCAGTTGGATTGGGCAGGGCCAAGAGACCCAGTACTTC
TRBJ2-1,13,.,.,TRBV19,CASPPGTWDEQFF,TGTGCCAGCCCGCCAGGGACTTGGGATGAGCAGTTCTTC
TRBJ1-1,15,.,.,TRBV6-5,CASSNAGWVSTEAFF,TGTGCCAGCAGCAATGCGGGTTGGGTAAGCACTGAAGCTTTCTTT
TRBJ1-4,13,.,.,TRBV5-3,CARSLAGNEKLFF,TGTGCCAGAAGCTTGGCCGGTAATGAAAAACTGTTTTTT
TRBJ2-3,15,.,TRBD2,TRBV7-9,CASSPRGGSTDTQYF,TGTGCCAGCAGCCCACGCGGGGGGAGCACAGATACGCAGTATTTT
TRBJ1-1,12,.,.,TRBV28,CASSLSGAEAFF,TGTGCCAGCAGTTTATCAGGGGCAGAAGCTTTCTTT
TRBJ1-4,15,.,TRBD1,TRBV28,CASSLIRGPTEKLFF,TGTGCCAGCAGTTTAATCAGGGGGCCGACTGAAAAACTGTTTTTT
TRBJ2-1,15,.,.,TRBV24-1,CATSDRTHSYNEQFF,TGTGCCACCAGTGACCGGACTCACTCCTACAATGAGCAGTTCTTC
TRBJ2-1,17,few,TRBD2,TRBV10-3,CAISESASGRNGNEQFF,TGTGCCATCAGTGAGTCGGCTAGCGGGAGAAATGGCAATGAGCAGTTCTTC
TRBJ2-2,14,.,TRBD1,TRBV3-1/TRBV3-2,CASRGQQNTGELFF,TGTGCCAGTCGGGGACAGCAGAACACCGGGGAGCTGTTTTTT
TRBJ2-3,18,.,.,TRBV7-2,CASSLAGLPTLRTDTQYF,TGTGCCAGCAGCTTAGCGGGGCTCCCGACCCTTCGCACAGATACGCAGTATTTT
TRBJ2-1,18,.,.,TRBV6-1,CASSEKPVLGGSYNEQFF,TGTGCCAGCAGTGAAAAGCCTGTATTGGGGGGCTCCTACAATGAGCAGTTCTTC
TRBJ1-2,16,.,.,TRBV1,CTSSLRQPGQGYGYTF,TGCACCAGCAGCCTAAGACAACCGGGACAGGGCTATGGCTACACCTTC
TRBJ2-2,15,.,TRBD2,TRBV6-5,CASKWGRASTGELFF,TGTGCCAGCAAGTGGGGGAGGGCCAGCACCGGGGAGCTGTTTTTT
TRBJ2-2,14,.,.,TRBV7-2,CASSSKIAGGELFF,TGTGCCAGCAGCTCCAAAATCGCAGGGGGGGAGCTGTTTTTT
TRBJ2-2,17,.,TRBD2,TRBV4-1,CASSQDTGGPGTGELFF,TGCGCCAGCAGCCAAGATACGGGAGGGCCGGGCACCGGGGAGCTGTTTTTT
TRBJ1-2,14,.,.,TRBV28,CASSLNWGRYGYTF,TGTGCCAGCAGTTTAAACTGGGGCCGCTATGGCTACACCTTC
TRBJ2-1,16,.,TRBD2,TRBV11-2,CASSLALAGGRGEQFF,TGTGCCAGCAGCTTAGCTCTAGCGGGAGGGAGAGGCGAGCAGTTCTTC
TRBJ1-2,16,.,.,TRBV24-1,CATSGRGSGQRDGYTF,TGTGCCACCAGTGGTAGGGGGTCAGGCCAAAGGGATGGCTACACCTTC
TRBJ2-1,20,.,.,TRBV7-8,CASSLAIPSDYWSSYNEQFF,TGTGCCAGCAGCTTAGCAATTCCTAGCGACTACTGGAGCTCCTACAATGAGCAGTTCTTC
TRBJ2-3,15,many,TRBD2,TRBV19,CASNSLAGGSDTQYF,TGTGCCAGTAATAGTCTAGCGGGAGGATCCGATACGCAGTATTTT
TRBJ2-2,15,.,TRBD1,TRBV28,CASSFPEGQWGRLFF,TGTGCCAGCAGTTTCCCCGAGGGACAGTGGGGTAGGCTGTTTTTT
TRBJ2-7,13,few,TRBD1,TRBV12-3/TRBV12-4,CASSRDSEHEQYF,TGTGCCAGCAGTCGGGACAGTGAACACGAGCAGTACTTC
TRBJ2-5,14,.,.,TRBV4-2,CASSQDGGGKTQYF,TGTGCCAGCAGCCAAGATGGGGGCGGAAAGACCCAGTACTTC
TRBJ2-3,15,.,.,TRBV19,CASSIDGQNTDTQYF,TGTGCCAGTAGTATCGATGGACAGAACACAGATACGCAGTATTTT
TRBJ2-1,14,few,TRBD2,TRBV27,CASSKGLAGGEQFF,TGTGCCAGCAGTAAGGGACTAGCGGGAGGTGAGCAGTTCTTC
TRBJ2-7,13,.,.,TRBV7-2,CASRRDLGGEQYF,TGTGCCAGCAGACGGGACTTGGGGGGCGAGCAGTACTTC
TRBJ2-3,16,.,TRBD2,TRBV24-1,CATSDLSGSRADTQYF,TGTGCCACCAGTGACTTAAGCGGGAGTAGGGCAGATACGCAGTATTTT
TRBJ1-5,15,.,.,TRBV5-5,CASSFFGVGNQPQHF,TGTGCCAGCAGCTTTTTCGGGGTGGGCAATCAGCCCCAGCATTTT
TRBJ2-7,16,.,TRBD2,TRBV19,CASSIGLAERTLPQYF,TGTGCCAGTAGTATAGGACTAGCGGAAAGAACCCTCCCACAGTACTTC
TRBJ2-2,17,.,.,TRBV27,CASSLRSAVPNTGELFF,TGTGCCAGCAGTTTACGCTCGGCGGTCCCGAACACCGGGGAGCTGTTTTTT
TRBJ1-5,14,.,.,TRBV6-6,CASSARGSNQPQHF,TGTGCCAGCAGTGCCAGGGGAAGCAATCAGCCCCAGCATTTT
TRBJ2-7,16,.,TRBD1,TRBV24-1,CATSESGQGSSYEQYF,TGTGCCACCAGTGAATCGGGACAGGGGTCGTCCTACGAGCAGTACTTC
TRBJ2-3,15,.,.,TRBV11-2,CASSLWQGSTDTQYF,TGTGCCAGCAGCTTATGGCAGGGGAGCACAGATACGCAGTATTTT
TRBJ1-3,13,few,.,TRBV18,CASSPEKGNTIYF,TGTGCCAGCTCACCAGAGAAAGGAAACACCATATATTTT
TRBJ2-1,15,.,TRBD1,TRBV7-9,CASSLVTGDYNEQFF,TGTGCCAGCAGCCTCGTGACAGGGGATTACAATGAGCAGTTCTTC